Below, one T cell receptor beta chain is given with its context. This record belongs to a study of blood T cell repertoires in COVID-19. Germline V gene lookup returns CDR1 KGHDR and CDR2 SFDVKD. The V gene end was trimmed by 4 bases and the J gene end by 7 bases; junction bases not matched to a gene: 9. The CDR3 has 16 residues. TCRdb's copy holds only in-frame clones and misses some; the assay was immunoSEQ multiplex PCR. The sample has under 200,000 clones; approximately 90% are singletons. The origin of this receptor is a man aged 18 to 30 with acute or convalescent COVID-19. The genes are TRBV24-1 and TRBJ2-2, with 9 bases identical to TRBD1. The sample comprised peripheral blood. CDR3 sequence reads: CATSDHTGGAGGELFF. CDR3 coding DNA: TGTGCCACCAGTGACCACACAGGGGGCGCGGGCGGGGAGCTGTTTTTT.